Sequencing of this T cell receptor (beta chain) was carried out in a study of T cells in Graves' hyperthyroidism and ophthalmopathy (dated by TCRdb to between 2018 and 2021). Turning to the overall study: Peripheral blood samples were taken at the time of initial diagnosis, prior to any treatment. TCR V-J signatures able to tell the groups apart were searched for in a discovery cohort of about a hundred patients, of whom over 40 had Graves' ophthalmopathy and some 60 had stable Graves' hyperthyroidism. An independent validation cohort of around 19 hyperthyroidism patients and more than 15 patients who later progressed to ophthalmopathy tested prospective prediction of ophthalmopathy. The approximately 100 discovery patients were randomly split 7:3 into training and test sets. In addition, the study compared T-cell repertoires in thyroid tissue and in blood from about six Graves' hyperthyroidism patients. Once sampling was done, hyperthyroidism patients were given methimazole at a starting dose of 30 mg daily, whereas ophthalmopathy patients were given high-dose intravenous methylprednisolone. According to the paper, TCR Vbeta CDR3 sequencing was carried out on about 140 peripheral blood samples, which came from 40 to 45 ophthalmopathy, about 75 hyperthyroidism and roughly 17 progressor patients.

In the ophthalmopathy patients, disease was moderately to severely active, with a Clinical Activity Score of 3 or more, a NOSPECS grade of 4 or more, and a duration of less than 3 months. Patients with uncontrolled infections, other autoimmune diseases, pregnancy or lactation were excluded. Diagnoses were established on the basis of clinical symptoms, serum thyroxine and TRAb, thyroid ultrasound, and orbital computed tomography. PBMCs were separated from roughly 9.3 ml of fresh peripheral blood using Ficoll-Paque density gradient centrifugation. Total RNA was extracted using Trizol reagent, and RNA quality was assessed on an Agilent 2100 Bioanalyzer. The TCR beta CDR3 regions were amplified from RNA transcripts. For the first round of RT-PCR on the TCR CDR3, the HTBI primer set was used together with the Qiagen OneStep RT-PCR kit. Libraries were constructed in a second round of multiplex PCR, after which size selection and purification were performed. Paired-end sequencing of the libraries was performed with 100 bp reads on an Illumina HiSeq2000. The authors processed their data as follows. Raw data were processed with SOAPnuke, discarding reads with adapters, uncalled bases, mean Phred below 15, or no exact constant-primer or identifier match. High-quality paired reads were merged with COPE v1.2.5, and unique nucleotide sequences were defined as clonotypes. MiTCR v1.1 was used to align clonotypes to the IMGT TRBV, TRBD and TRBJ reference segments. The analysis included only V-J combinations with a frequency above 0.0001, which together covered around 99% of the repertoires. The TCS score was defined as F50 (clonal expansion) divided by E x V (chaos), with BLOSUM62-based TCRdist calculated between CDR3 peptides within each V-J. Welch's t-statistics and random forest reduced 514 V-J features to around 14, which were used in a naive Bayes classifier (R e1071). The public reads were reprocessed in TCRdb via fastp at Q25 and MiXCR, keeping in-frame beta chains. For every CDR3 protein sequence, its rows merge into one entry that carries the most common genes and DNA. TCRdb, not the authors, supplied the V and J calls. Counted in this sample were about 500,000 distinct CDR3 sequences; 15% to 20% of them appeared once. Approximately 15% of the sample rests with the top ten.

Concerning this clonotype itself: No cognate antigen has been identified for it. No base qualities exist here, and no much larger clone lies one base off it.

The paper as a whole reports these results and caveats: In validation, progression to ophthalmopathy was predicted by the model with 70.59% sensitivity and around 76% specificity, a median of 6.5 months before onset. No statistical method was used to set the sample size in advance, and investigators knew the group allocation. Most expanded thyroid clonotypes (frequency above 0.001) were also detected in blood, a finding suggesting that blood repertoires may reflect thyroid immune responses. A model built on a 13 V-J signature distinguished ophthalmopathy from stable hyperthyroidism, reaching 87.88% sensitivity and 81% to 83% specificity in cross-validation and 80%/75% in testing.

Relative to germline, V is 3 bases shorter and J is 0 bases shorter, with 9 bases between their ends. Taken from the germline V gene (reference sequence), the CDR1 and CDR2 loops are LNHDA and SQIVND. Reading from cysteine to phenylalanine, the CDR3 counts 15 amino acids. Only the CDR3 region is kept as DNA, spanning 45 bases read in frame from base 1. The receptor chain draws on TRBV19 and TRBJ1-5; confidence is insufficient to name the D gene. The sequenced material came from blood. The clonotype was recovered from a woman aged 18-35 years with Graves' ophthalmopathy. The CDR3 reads CASSIGENSNQPQHF. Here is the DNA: TGTGCCAGTAGTATTGGCGAGAATAGCAATCAGCCCCAGCATTTT.